A single sample gave rise to the 8 T cell receptor beta chains below, sequenced in a study of CD8 T cells in ankylosing spondylitis. MiXCR, applied by TCRdb to the 5' RACE reads, yields one record per CDR3 protein. The sample consists of about 24,000 distinct CDR3 sequences, 13% of them appearing once. The material sequenced was blood. Receptor source: a male donor with ankylosing spondylitis or in good health (not recorded which).

This sequence joins TRBV7-3 and TRBJ2-7; TRBD1 agrees at 9 bases. V was pared by 4 bases and J by 0 bases, with 4 bases of the junction left unmatched. The CDR3 loop spans 15 amino acids. CDR1 SGHTA and CDR2 FQGTGA come from the germline V gene. The CDR3 region is CASSWDREDSYEQYV. CDR3 nucleotide sequence: TGTGCCAGCAGCTGGGACAGGGAAGACTCCTACGAGCAGTACGTC.

This clonotype was seen ten or more times. CDR3 amino acids: CSAGRGVGTGELFF. As DNA, the CDR3 is TGCAGTGCCGGGAGGGGGGTAGGAACCGGGGAGCTGTTTTTT. V usage is TRBV20-1 and J usage is TRBJ2-2, with 8 bases aligning to TRBD2. CDR1 DFQATT and CDR2 SNEGSKA come from the germline V gene (reference sequence). Germline trimming cut 6 bases from V and 5 bases from J; bases unmatched to any gene: 8. The CDR3 is 14 amino acids.

This chain uses TRBV20-1 with TRBJ2-5; 10 bases line up with TRBD2. CDR3 size: 16 residues. Germline V CDR1 and CDR2: DFQATT, SNEGSKA (reference sequence). The V gene end was trimmed by 0 bases and the J gene end by 5 bases; junction bases not matched to a gene: 9. Here the CDR3 reads CSARDPSGSNRETQYF. The CDR3 DNA reads TGCAGTGCTAGAGATCCTAGCGGGAGTAATCGGGAGACCCAGTACTTC.

The genes are TRBV29-1 and TRBJ2-7, with 13 bases aligning to TRBD2. V lost 6 bases and J lost 6; bases outside the gene matches: 5. CDR3 length equals 13 residues. The V gene's germline CDR1 is SQVTM and CDR2 ANQGSEA. The CDR3 bases are TGCAGCGTGTGGACTAGCGGGAGTGGCGAGCAGTACTTC. Residues: CSVWTSGSGEQYF.

The J gene is TRBJ2-5, the V gene TRBV19, with 13 bases matching TRBD2. CDR1 is LNHDA and CDR2 is SQIVND in the germline V gene (reference sequence). The CDR3 is 18 residues long. The trim removed 5 bases at V and 2 bases at J, leaving 11 bases unmatched. The CDR3 here is CASSLGLAGWSSQETQYF. The CDR3 bases are TGTGCCAGTAGTCTGGGACTAGCGGGGTGGTCGAGTCAAGAGACCCAGTACTTC.

This clonotype came up a few times. The chain has TRBV12-3 or TRBV12-4 and TRBJ2-2; 7 nucleotides align to TRBD2. With 7 bases clipped from V and 3 bases from J, the junction kept 11 bases outside the gene matches. The CDR3 has 16 amino acids. CDR3 nucleotide sequence: TGTGCCAGCATCCTACGGGCGGGAGCGGACACCGGGGAGCTGTTTTTT. Translating it yields CASILRAGADTGELFF.

The sample holds many counts of this clonotype. The V gene is TRBV5-1, the J gene TRBJ2-2, with TRBD2 matching 10 bases. The CDR3 is 16 amino acids. Germline V CDR1 and CDR2: SGHRS, YFSETQ. V lost 6 bases, J lost 6 bases, and 11 bases stayed unmatched. The DNA for the CDR3 is TGCGCCAGCACCCCCCTGGCTAGCGGGAGAGCCGGGGAGCTGTTTTTT. Residues: CASTPLASGRAGELFF.

This clonotype was observed at least ten times. This chain uses TRBV3-1 with TRBJ2-3; D remains unclear. The CDR3 loop spans 16 amino acids. Between the trimmed V and J ends, which lost 2 bases and 0 bases, there was a span of 12 bases. Per germline, CDR1 LGHDT and CDR2 YNNKEL (reference sequence). The CDR3 DNA reads as TGTGCCAGCAGCCAACGACGACTGGGTAGCACAGATACGCAGTATTTT. Protein: CASSQRRLGSTDTQYF.